Sequencing of this T cell receptor beta chain was carried out in a study of T cell responses to AZD1222 COVID-19 vaccine. General observations from the study: Baseline antibody screening turned up just a handful of seropositive AZD1222 recipients.

The V gene's germline CDR1 is MNHEY and CDR2 SVGEGT. The CDR3 contains 17 residues. The V and J ends lost 4 bases and 1 base respectively, with 17 bases between them. The assay was immunoSEQ multiplex PCR, and TCRdb's table has in-frame clones only and misses some. The sample contains under 130,000 clones, just under 95% of which appear only once. Of note for this clone: Its specificity is unknown.

This TCR was recovered from an adult in good health. The J gene is TRBJ1-5, the V gene TRBV6-2 or TRBV6-3; D not resolved. Sequencing used peripheral blood, obtained on day 0 of AZD1222 vaccination. CDR3 sequence: CASSSFRSVRSNQPQHF. The CDR3 nucleotides are TGTGCCAGCAGTTCCTTTAGGTCGGTTAGAAGCAATCAGCCCCAGCATTTT.